What follows describes a single T cell receptor (beta chain). This clonotype was detected a few times. The antigen this receptor binds is unknown. Nothing much larger sits one base from this clone, and base qualities are not available. The method was 5' RACE. Sequencing was carried out with an Illumina HiSeq 2000. Template switching added a universal primer binding site, and the final cDNA carried a unique molecular identifier that allowed TCR cDNA molecules to be counted accurately. First-strand cDNA for TCR alpha and beta chains was synthesized from specific primers in the conserved constant-segment region. To control for contamination, every cDNA library carried two barcodes: a SMART-Mk sample barcode plus Illumina barcodes. TruSeq adapter sequences and Illumina sample barcodes were added in two successive PCR steps. The Illumina HiSeq platform was used with custom primers to sequence TCR alpha and beta cDNA libraries. The authors' pipeline ran thus. MiGEC was used to process raw reads and extract unique molecular identifiers, and MiXCR was used to find CDR3 positions. Recombination models were inferred per individual with the repgenHMM and IGoR tools using an EM algorithm. Shared clonotypes were analyzed with the tcR package in R, and sharing was normalized by the product of cloneset sizes. To study raw recombination without the effects of thymic and clonal selection, out-of-frame nonproductive sequences were analyzed. TCRdb took the public reads, trimmed them with fastp at Q25, ran MiXCR for clone calling and kept in-frame beta chains. Each entry is one CDR3 protein sequence, shown with its most common DNA and genes. These V and J calls are TCRdb output, not the study's own analysis. The sample table shows more than 200,000 distinct CDR3 sequences, and around a tenth are seen once. Of the sample, approximately 5.1% is held by the ten largest clones.

All donors were healthy Caucasians. Using Miltenyi CD45RO+ enrichment and human naive T-cell isolation kits, memory (CD45RO+) and naive T cells were isolated from PBMC. V and J lose 8 bases and 1 base, and a span of 12 bases separates them. Including cysteine and phenylalanine, the CDR3 has 14 amino acids. Only the CDR3 region is kept as DNA, spanning 42 bases read in frame from base 1. Sequences SGHVS (CDR1) and FQNEAQ (CDR2) are obtained from the germline V gene. The sample is drawn from a study of identical twins (dated by TCRdb to about 2016). Study-level background: The study deep-sequenced TCR alpha and beta repertoires from monozygotic twins, unrelated adults of various ages and cord blood to test whether fetal clonotypes persist. To rule out contamination, the twin experiments were replicated at different times with different library preparation protocols. Overall results and qualifications from the work: Abundant cord blood beta clonotypes carried fewer insertions; young adult naive repertoires showed a weaker similar trend, while memory repertoires showed none. Because the same donors could not be followed over many years, the conclusions depended on cross-sectional statistical analysis. In monozygotic twins, recombination models systematically underestimated out-of-frame TCR alpha sharing, but the models matched the sharing seen between unrelated individuals. Compared with coincidental sharing between unrelated individuals, an excess of low generation-probability sequences was observed among out-of-frame TCR alpha sequences shared between twins. Zero-insertion analyses could be partly confounded by invariant T cells such as MAIT and iNKT, although diverse VJ usage argued against such confounding for most clonotypes. The excess sharing between twins in beta out-of-frame sequences was weaker because fewer shared sequences reduced the signal-to-noise ratio.

Sequenced input: memory (CD45RO+) T cells sorted from blood. The label giving this sample's cell subset or site can be read as: CD45RO+ enriched T cells. The chain links TRBV7-8 with TRBJ2-1, with the identity of the D gene unclear. The TCR sequence derives from a woman aged 18-29 years in good health. The DNA sequence is TGTGCCAGCGGTAGAGGCATATCCTACAATGAGCAGTTCTTC. The encoded protein is CASGRGISYNEQFF.